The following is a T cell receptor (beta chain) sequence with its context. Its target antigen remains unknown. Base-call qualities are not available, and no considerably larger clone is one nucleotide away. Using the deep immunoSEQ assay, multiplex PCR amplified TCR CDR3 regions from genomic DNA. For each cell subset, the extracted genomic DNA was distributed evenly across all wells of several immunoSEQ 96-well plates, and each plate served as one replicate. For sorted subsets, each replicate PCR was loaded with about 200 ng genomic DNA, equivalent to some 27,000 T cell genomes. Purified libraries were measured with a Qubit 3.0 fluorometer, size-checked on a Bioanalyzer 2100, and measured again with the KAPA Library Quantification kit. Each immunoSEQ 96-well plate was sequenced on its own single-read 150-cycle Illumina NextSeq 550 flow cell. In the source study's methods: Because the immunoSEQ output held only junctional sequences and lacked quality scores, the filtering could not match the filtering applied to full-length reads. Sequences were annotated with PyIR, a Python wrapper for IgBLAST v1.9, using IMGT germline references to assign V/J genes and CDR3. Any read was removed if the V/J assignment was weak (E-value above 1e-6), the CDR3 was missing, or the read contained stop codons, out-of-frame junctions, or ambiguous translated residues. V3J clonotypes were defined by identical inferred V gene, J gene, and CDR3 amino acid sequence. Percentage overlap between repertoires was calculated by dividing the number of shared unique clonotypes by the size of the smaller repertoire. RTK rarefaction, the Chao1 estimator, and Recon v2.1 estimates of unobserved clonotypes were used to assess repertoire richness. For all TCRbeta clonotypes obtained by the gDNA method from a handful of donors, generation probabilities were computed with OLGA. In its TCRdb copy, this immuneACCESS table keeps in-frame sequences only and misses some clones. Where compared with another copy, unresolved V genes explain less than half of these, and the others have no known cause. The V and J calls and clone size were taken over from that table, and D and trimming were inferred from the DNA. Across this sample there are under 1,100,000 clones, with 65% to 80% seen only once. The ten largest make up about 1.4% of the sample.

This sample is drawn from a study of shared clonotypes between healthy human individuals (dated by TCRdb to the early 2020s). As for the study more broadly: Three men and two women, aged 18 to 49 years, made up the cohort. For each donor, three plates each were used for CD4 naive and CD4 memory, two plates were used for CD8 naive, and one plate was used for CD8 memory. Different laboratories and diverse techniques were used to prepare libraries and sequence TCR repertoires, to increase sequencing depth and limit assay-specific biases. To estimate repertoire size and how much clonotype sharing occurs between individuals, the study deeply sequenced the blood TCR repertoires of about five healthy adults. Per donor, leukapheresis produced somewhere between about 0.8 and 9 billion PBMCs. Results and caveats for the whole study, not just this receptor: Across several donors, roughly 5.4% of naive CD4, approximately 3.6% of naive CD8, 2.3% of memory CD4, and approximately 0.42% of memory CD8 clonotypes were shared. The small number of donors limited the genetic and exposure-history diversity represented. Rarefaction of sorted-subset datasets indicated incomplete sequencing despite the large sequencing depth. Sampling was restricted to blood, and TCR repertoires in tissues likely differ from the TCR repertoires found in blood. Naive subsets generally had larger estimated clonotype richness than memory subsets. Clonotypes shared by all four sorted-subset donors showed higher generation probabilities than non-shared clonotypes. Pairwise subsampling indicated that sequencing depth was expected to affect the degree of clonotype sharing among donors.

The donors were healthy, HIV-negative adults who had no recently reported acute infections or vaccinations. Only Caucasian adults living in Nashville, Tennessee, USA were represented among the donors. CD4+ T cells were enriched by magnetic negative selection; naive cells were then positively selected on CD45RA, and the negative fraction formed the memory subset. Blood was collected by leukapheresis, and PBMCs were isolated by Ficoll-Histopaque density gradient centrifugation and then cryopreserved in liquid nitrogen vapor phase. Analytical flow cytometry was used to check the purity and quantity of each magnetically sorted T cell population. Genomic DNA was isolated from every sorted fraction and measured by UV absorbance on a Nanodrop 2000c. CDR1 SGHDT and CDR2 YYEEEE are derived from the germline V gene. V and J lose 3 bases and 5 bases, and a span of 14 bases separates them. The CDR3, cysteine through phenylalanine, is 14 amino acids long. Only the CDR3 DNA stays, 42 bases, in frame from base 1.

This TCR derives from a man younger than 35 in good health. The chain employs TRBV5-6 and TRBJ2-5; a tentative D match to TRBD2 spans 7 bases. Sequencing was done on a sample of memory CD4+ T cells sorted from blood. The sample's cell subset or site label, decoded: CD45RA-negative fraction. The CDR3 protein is CASSSSGGRETQYF. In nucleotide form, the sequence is TGTGCCAGCAGCTCGTCGGGGGGCCGGGAGACCCAGTACTTC.